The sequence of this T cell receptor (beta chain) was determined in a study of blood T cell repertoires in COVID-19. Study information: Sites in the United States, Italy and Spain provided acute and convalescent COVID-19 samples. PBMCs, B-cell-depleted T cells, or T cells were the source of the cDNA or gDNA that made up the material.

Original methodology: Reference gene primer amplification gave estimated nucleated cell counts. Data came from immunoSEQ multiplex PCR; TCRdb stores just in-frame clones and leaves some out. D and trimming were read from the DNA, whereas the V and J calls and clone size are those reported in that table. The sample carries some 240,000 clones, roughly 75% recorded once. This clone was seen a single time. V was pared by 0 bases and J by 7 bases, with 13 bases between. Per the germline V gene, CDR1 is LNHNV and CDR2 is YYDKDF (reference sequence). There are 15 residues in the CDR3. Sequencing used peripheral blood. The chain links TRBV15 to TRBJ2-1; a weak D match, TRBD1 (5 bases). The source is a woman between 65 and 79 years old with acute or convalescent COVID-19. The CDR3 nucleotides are TGTGCCACCAGCAGAGATGCCAGGGCCAAAAATGAGCAGTTCTTC. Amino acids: CATSRDARAKNEQFF.